This TCR beta chain was captured in a study of blood T cell repertoires in COVID-19. Clones were read by immunoSEQ multiplex PCR, and TCRdb kept only the in-frame ones, dropping some. The table shows about 150,000 clones, with around four fifths occurring only once. Germline assignment: CDR1 SGHAT and CDR2 FQNNGV. This CDR3 is built from 15 residues. V shed 8 bases and J shed 2 bases, with 15 bases lying between them. The receptor's source is a woman in her sixties or seventies with acute or convalescent COVID-19. The specimen sequenced was peripheral blood. The rearrangement links TRBV11-2 to TRBJ1-4; tentatively, D is TRBD1 (5 bases). CDR3: CASSRGVRTNEKLFF. As DNA, the CDR3 is TGTGCCAGCTCGCGGGGGGTGAGGACTAATGAAAAACTGTTTTTT.